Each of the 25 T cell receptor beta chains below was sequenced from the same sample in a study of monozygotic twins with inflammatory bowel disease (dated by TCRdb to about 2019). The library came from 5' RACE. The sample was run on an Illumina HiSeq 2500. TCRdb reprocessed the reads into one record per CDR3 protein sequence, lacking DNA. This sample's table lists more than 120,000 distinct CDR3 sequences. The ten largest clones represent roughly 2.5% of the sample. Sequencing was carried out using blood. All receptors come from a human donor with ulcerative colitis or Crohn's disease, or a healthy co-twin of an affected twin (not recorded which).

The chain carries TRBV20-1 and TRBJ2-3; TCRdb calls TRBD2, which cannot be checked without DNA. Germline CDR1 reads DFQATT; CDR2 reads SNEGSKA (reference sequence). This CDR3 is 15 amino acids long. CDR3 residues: CSARDPLRGTDTQYF.

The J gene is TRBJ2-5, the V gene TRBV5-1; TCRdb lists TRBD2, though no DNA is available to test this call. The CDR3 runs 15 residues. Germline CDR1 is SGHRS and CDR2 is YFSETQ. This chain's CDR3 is CASSLGRTSVETQYF.

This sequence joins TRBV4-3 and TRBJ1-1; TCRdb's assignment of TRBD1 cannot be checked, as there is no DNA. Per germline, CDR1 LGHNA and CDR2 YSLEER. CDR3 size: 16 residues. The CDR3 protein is CASSQDAGTMNTEAFF.

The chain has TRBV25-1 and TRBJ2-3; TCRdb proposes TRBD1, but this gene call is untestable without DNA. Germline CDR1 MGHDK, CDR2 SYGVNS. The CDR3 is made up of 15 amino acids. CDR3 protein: CASSEWGGAADTQYF.

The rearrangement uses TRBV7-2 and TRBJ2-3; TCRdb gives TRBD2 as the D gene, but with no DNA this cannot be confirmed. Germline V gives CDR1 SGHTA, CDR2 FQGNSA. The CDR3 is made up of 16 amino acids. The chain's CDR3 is CASSLEGTHSTDTQYF.

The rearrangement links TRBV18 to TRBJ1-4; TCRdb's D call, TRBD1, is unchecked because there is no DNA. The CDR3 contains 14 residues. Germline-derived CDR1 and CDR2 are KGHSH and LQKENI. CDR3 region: CASSRTGFNEKLFF.

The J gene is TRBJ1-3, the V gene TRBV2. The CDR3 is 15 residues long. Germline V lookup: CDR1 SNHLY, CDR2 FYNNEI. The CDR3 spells CASSVSGNSGNTIYF. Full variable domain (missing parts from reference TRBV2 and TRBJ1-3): EPEVTQTPSHQVTQMGQEVILRCVPISNHLYFYWYRQILGQKVEFLVSFYNNEISEKSEIFDDQFSVERPDGSNFTLKIRSTKLEDSAMYFCASSVSGNSGNTIYFGEGSWLTVV.

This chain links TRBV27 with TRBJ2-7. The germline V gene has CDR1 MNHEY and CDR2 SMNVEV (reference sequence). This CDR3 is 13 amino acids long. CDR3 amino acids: CASSFGLDYEQYF.

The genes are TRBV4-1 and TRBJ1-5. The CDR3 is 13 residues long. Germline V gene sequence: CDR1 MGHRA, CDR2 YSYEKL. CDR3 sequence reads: CASSQGMGQPQHF.

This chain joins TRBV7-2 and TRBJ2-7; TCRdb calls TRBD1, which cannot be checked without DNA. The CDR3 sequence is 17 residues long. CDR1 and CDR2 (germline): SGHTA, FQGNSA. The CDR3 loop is CASSFIPGQGSSYEQYF. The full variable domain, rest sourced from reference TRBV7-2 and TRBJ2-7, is GAGVSQSPSNKVTEKGKDVELRCDPISGHTALYWYRQSLGQGLEFLIYFQGNSAPDKSGLPSDRFSAERTGGSVSTLTIQRTQQEDSAVYLCASSFIPGQGSSYEQYFGPGTRLTVT.

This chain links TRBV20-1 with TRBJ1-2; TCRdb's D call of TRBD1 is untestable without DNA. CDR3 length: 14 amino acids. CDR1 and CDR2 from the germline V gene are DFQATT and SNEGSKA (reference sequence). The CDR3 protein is CSARPPDRGGGYTF.

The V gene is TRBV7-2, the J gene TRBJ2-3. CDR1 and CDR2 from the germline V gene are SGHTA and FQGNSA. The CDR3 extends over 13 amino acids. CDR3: CASSLALEDTQYF.

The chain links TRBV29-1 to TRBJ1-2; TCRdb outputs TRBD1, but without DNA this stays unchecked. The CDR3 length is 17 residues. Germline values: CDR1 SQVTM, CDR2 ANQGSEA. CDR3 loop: CSVEDQDRGPGTRGYTF.

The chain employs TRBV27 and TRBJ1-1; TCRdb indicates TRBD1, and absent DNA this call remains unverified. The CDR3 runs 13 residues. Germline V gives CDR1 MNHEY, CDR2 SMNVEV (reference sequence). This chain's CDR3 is CASSINTGNEAFF.

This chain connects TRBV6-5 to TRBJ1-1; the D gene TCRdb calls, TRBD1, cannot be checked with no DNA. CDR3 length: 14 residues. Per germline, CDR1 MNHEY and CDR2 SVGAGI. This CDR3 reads CASSYLGGDTEAFF.

This CDR3 is CASSKKDRGNYEQYF. The chain carries TRBV21-1 and TRBJ2-7; the D gene TCRdb calls, TRBD1, cannot be checked with no DNA. TRBV21-1 is designated a pseudogene. CDR3 length equals 15 residues.

The CDR3 spells CASRDRGRNEQFF. The chain links TRBV11-2 to TRBJ2-1; TCRdb outputs TRBD1, but without DNA this stays unchecked. Germline values: CDR1 SGHAT, CDR2 FQNNGV. The CDR3 length is 13 residues.

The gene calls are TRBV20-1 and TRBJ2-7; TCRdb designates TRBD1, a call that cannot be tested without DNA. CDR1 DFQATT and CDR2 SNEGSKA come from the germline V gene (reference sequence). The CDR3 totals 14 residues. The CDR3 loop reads CSAVRDTAAYEQYF.

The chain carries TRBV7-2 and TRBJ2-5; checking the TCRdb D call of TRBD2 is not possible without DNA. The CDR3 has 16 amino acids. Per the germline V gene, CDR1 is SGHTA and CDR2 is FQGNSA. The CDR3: CASSLVSPHLIQTQYF.

CDR3 loop: CASSLWTGVREQYF. The chain has TRBV18 and TRBJ2-7; checking the TCRdb D call of TRBD1 is not possible without DNA. The germline V gene has CDR1 KGHSH and CDR2 LQKENI. This CDR3 contains 14 residues.

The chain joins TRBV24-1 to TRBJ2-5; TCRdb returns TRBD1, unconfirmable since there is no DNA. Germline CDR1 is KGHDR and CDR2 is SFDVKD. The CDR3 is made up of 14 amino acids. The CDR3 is CATSDLTGAETQYF.

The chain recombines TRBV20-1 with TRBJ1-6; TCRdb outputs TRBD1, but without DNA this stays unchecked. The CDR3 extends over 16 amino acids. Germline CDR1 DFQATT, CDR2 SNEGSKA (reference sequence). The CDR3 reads CSARERVDVRNSPLHF.

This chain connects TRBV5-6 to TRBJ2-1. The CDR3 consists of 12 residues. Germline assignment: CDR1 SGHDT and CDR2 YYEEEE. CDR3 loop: CASSLQDNEQFF.

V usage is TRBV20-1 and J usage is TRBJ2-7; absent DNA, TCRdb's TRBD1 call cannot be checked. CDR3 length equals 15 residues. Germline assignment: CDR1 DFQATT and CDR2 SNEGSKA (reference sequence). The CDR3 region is CSARTEPGPFYEQYF.

This chain's CDR3 is CASSQRTEYEQFF. V usage is TRBV4-2 and J usage is TRBJ2-1; the TCRdb call, TRBD2, lacks DNA for checking. CDR1 and CDR2 (germline): LGHNA, YNFKEQ. The CDR3 is 13 residues long.